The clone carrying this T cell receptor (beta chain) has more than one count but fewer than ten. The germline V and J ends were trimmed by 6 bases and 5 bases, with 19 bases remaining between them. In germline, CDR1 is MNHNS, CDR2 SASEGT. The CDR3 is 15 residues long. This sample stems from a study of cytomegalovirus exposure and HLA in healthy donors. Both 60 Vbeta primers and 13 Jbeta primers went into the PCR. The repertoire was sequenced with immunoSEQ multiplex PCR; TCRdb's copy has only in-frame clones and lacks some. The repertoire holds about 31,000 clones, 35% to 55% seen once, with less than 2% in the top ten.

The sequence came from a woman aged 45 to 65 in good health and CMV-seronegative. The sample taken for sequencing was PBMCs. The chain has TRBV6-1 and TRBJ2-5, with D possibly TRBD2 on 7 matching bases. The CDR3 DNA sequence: TGTGCCAGCAGGGAACTATTAGGGGGAGGGGAGACCCAGTACTTC. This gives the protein CASRELLGGGETQYF.